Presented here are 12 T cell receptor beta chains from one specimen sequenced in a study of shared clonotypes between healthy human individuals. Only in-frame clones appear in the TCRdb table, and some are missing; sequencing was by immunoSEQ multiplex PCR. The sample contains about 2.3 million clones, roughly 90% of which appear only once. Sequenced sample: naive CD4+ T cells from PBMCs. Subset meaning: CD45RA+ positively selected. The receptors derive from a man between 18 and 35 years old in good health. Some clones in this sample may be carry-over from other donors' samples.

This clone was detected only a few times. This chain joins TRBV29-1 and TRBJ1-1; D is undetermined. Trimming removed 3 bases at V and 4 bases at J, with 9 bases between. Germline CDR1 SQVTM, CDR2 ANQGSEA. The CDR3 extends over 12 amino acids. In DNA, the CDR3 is TGCAGCGTTGAGGAAGGGAGCACTGAAGCTTTCTTT. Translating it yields CSVEEGSTEAFF.

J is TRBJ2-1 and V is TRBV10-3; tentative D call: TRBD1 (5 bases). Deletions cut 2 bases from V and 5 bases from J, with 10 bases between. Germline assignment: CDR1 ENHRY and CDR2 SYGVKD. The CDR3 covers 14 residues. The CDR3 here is CAISEGPGHNEQFF. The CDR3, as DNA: TGTGCCATCAGTGAGGGGCCAGGGCACAATGAGCAGTTCTTC.

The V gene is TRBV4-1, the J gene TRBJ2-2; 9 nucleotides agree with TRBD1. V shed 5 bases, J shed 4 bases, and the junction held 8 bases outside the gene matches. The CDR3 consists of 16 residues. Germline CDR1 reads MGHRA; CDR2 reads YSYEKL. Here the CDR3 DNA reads TGCGCCAGCAGCGTACAGGGGGCGACTACCACCGGGGAGCTGTTTTTT. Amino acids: CASSVQGATTTGELFF.

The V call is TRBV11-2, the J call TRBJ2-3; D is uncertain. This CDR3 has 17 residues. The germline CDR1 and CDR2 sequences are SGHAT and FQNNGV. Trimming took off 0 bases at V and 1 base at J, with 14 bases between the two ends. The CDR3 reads CASSLEQRTLGTDTQYF. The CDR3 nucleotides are TGTGCCAGCAGCTTAGAGCAGCGAACTTTGGGCACAGATACGCAGTATTTT. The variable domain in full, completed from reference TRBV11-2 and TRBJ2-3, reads EAGVAQSPRYKIIEKRQSVAFWCNPISGHATLYWYQQILGQGPKLLIQFQNNGVVDDSQLPKDRFSAERLKGVDSTLKIQPAKLEDSAVYLCASSLEQRTLGTDTQYFGPGTRLTVL.

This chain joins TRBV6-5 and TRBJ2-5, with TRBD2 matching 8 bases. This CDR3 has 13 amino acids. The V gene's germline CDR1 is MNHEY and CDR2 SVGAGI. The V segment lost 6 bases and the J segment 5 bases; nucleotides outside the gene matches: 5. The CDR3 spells CASRMSGGETQYF. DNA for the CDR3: TGTGCCAGCAGAATGTCGGGAGGGGAGACCCAGTACTTC.

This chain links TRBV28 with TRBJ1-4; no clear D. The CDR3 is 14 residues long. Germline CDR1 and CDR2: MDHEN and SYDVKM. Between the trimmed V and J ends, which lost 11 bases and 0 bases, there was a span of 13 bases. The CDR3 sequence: CAHRGVATNEKLFF. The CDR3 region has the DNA TGTGCCCACCGTGGGGTTGCAACTAATGAAAAACTGTTTTTT.

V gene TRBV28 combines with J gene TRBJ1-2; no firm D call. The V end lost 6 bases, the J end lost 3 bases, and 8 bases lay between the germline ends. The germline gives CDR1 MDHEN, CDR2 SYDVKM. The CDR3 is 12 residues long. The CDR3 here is CASREQHYGYTF. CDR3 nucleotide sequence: TGTGCCAGCAGGGAGCAACACTATGGCTACACCTTC.

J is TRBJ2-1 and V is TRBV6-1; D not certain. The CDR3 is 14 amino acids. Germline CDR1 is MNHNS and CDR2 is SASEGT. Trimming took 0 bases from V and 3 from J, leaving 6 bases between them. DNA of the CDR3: TGTGCCAGCAGTGAAGCGGCGCACTACAATGAGCAGTTCTTC. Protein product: CASSEAAHYNEQFF.

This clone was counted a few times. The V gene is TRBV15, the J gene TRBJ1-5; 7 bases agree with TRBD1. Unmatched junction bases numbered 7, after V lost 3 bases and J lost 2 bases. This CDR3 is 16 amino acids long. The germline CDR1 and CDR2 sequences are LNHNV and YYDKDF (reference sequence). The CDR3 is CATSSSQGVRNQPQHF. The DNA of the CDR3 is TGTGCCACCAGCAGCTCCCAGGGGGTACGCAATCAGCCCCAGCATTTT.

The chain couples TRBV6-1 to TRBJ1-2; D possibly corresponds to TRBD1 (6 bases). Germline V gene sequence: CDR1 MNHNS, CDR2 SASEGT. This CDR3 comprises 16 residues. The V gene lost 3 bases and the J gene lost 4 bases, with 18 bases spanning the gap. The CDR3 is CASSDRYGGGTYGYTF. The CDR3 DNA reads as TGTGCCAGCAGTGACCGGTATGGGGGCGGAACCTATGGCTACACCTTC.

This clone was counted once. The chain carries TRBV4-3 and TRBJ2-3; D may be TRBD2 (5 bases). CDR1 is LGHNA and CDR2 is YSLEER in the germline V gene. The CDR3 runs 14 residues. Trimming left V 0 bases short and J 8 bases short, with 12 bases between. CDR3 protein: CASSQEHREGTQYF. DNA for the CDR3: TGCGCCAGCAGCCAAGAGCATCGGGAAGGTACGCAGTATTTT.

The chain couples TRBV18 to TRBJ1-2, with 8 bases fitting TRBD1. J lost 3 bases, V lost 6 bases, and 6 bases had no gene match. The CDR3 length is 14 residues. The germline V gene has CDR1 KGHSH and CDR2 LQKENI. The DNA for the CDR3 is TGTGCCAGCTCCGAGACAGGGGAAGACTATGGCTACACCTTC. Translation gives CASSETGEDYGYTF.